Each of the 16 T cell receptor beta chains below was sequenced from the same sample in a study of a mutant IDH1 vaccine in newly diagnosed glioma. No antigen has been assigned to these receptors. Libraries were prepared by immunoSEQ multiplex PCR; TCRdb keeps only in-frame clonotypes and omits some of them. The sample carries more than 25,000 clones, approximately 80% recorded once. Specified time point: week 5, during vaccination. Every vaccine dose comprised 300 ug of mutant IDH1 20-mer peptide plus topical imiquimod. The sequenced sample was PBMCs, obtained from a glioma patient whose treatment included an IDH1 peptide vaccine. These TCRs come from a man in his forties with glioma.

The J gene is TRBJ1-5, the V gene TRBV19; D is ambiguous. Germline CDR1 reads LNHDA; CDR2 reads SQIVND (reference sequence). V was cut by 5 bases and J by 7 bases, with 18 bases left in between. This CDR3 comprises 15 residues. The CDR3 loop reads CASSLPVNRLQPQHF. In nucleotides, the CDR3 is TGTGCCAGTAGTCTACCTGTCAATAGACTCCAGCCCCAGCATTTT.

In its sample, this clone was seen a few times. The gene calls are TRBV6-5 and TRBJ1-3; D gene unclear. Germline V gives CDR1 MNHEY, CDR2 SVGAGI. The CDR3 runs to 16 residues. V was clipped by 0 bases and J by 3 bases, with 12 bases between them. The CDR3, as DNA: TGTGCCAGCAGTTACTCGAGTGGGGTGGGTGGAAACACCATATATTTT. It translates to CASSYSSGVGGNTIYF.

The genes are TRBV19 and TRBJ2-3, with 15 positions matching TRBD2. The CDR3 totals 17 residues. Germline V gene data show CDR1 as LNHDA and CDR2 as SQIVND (reference sequence). The J segment lost 1 base and the V segment lost 4 bases, leaving 3 bases of the junction unmatched. In nucleotides, the CDR3 is TGTGCCAGTAGTAAGGGGACTAGCGGGAGGCGCACAGATACGCAGTATTTT. Amino acid sequence: CASSKGTSGRRTDTQYF.

The genes are TRBV4-2 and TRBJ2-5; D possibly corresponds to TRBD1 (6 bases). The CDR3 extends over 16 amino acids. From germline, CDR1 is LGHNA and CDR2 YNFKEQ. V was clipped by 0 bases and J by 5 bases, with 16 bases between them. The chain's CDR3 is CASSQDQAARGETQYF. The CDR3 region has the DNA TGTGCCAGCAGCCAAGATCAGGCCGCTAGGGGGGAGACCCAGTACTTC.

The chain couples TRBV4-3 to TRBJ2-4, with 7 bases matching TRBD1. Germline CDR1 is LGHNA and CDR2 is YSLEER. The CDR3 extends over 17 amino acids. V trimming: 0 bases; J trimming: 9 bases; junction bases outside the gene matches: 14. CDR3 residues: CASSQDRQGVVGGIQYF. CDR3 sequence (DNA): TGCGCCAGCAGCCAAGATCGCCAGGGGGTAGTCGGTGGCATTCAGTACTTC.

This clone was recorded only once. J is TRBJ2-3 and V is TRBV7-9; TRBD2 agrees at 14 bases. This CDR3 contains 16 residues. V was pared by 3 bases and J by 5 bases, with 4 bases of the junction left unmatched. The germline V gene has CDR1 SEHNR and CDR2 FQNEAQ (reference sequence). CDR3 sequence: CASSLGLAGDVDTQYF. CDR3 DNA sequence: TGTGCCAGCAGCTTGGGACTAGCGGGAGACGTAGATACGCAGTATTTT.

This CDR3 reads CASVPDRTATPNTEAFF. The CDR3, as DNA: TGTGCCAGCGTCCCTGACAGGACAGCGACCCCAAACACTGAAGCTTTCTTT. The chain links TRBV2 to TRBJ1-1, with a possible D match to TRBD1 (6 bases). This CDR3 is built from 17 residues. Trimming cost V 8 bases and J 2 bases, with 24 bases left between them. Germline V lookup: CDR1 SNHLY, CDR2 FYNNEI.

The chain uses TRBV15 and TRBJ2-2; 8 positions agree with TRBD2. Trimming removed 3 bases from V and 4 bases from J; junction bases left unmatched: 16. The CDR3 loop spans 19 amino acids. CDR1 is LNHNV, CDR2 YYDKDF, per germline (reference sequence). The CDR3 spells CATSSATASGGGGTGELFF. CDR3 DNA sequence: TGTGCCACCAGCAGCGCGACAGCAAGCGGGGGAGGCGGCACCGGGGAGCTGTTTTTT.

The rearrangement joins TRBV10-3 to TRBJ2-1; 11 bases fit TRBD2. The CDR3 extends over 18 amino acids. The J segment lost 2 bases and the V segment lost 6 bases, leaving 12 bases of the junction unmatched. The germline gives CDR1 ENHRY, CDR2 SYGVKD. CDR3 DNA sequence: TGTGCCATCAGGGCGGGACGGCTAGCGGGGGGTACCTACAATGAGCAGTTCTTC. Amino acid sequence: CAIRAGRLAGGTYNEQFF.

The V call is TRBV27, the J call TRBJ1-1; D possibly corresponds to TRBD1 (5 bases). CDR1 is MNHEY and CDR2 is SMNVEV in the germline V gene (reference sequence). V shed 4 bases and J shed 4 bases, with 13 bases lying between them. This CDR3 has 14 residues. The CDR3 sequence: CASSSPDSSTEAFF. The CDR3 nucleotides are TGTGCCAGCAGTTCTCCCGACAGCTCCACTGAAGCTTTCTTT.

The sample holds a few counts of this clone. J is TRBJ1-2 and V is TRBV30; unclear D gene. Trimming stripped 1 base from V and 4 bases from J, with 10 bases between. The CDR3 totals 13 residues. CDR1 is GTSNPN and CDR2 is SVGIG in the germline V gene (reference sequence). The CDR3 region has the DNA TGTGCCTGGAGTGGAGGATCCGGCTATGGCTACACCTTC. Translated: CAWSGGSGYGYTF.

V gene TRBV28 combines with J gene TRBJ2-7, with D hard to call. Trimming cost V 6 bases and J 0 bases, with 12 bases left between them. The CDR3 consists of 14 residues. Germline lookup yields CDR1 MDHEN and CDR2 SYDVKM. The CDR3 nucleotides are TGTGCCAGCAGCTCTGGATCGGGCTCCTACGAGCAGTACTTC. Translation gives CASSSGSGSYEQYF.

This clone was seen only a few times. The rearrangement uses TRBV6-6 and TRBJ1-5; 11 nucleotides line up with TRBD1. The CDR3 is 16 residues long. CDR1 is MNHNY, CDR2 SVGAGI, per germline (reference sequence). The V gene end was trimmed by 6 bases and the J gene end by 4 bases; junction bases not matched to a gene: 8. The chain's CDR3 is CASRRTGGKENQPQHF. DNA of the CDR3: TGTGCCAGCAGGAGGACAGGGGGCAAAGAAAATCAGCCCCAGCATTTT.

This clone was counted a single time. The V and J genes are TRBV9 and TRBJ2-2; 10 bases match TRBD1. The CDR3 totals 15 residues. Germline CDR1 is SGDLS and CDR2 is YYNGEE. The junction had 6 bases not matched to a gene; V was cut back by 4 bases and J by 6 bases. CDR3 nucleotides: TGTGCCAGCAGCTCCCGGACAGGGGGTCCCGGGGAGCTGTTTTTT. It is translated as CASSSRTGGPGELFF.

V usage is TRBV6-5 and J usage is TRBJ2-2, with 7 nucleotides matching TRBD1. The trim removed 4 bases at V and 6 bases at J, leaving 8 bases unmatched. This CDR3 is built from 15 residues. CDR1 is MNHEY and CDR2 is SVGAGI in the germline V gene. The CDR3 is CASSSSTGKAGELFF. CDR3 coding DNA: TGTGCCAGCAGTTCCTCGACAGGGAAGGCCGGGGAGCTGTTTTTT.

The chain couples TRBV19 to TRBJ2-7; TRBD2 aligns across 15 bases. The ends lost 5 bases at V and 6 bases at J; junction bases unmatched: 8. The CDR3 spans 16 residues. CDR1 LNHDA and CDR2 SQIVND come from the germline V gene (reference sequence). The CDR3 coding sequence is TGTGCCAGTAGTGCCTCGGCGGGACTAGCGGGAGGCGAGCAGTACTTC. This encodes CASSASAGLAGGEQYF.